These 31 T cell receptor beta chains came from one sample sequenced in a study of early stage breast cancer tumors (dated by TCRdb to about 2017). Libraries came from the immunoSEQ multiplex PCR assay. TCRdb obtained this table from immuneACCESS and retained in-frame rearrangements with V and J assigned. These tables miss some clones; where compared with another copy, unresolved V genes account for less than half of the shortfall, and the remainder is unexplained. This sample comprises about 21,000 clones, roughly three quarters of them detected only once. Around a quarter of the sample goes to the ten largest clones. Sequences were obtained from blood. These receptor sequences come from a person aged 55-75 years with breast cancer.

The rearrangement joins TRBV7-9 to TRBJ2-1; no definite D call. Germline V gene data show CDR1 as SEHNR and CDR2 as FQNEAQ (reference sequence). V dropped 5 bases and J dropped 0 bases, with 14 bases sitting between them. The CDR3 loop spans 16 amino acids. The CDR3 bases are TGTGCCAGCAGCCTCGAGACGTGGCTCTCCTACAATGAGCAGTTCTTC. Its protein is CASSLETWLSYNEQFF.

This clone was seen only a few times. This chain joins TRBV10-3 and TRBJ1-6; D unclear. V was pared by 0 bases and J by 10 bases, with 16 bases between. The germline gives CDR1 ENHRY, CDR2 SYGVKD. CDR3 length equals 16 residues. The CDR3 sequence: CAISESKPGSGSPLHF. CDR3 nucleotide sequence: TGTGCCATCAGTGAGTCGAAACCGGGGTCGGGATCACCCCTCCACTTT.

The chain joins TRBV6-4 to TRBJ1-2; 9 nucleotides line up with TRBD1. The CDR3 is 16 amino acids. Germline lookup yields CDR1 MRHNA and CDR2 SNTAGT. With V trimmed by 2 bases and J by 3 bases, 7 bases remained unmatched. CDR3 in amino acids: CASSDTGTGSHYGYTF. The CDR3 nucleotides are TGTGCCAGCAGTGACACCGGGACAGGGTCCCACTATGGCTACACCTTC.

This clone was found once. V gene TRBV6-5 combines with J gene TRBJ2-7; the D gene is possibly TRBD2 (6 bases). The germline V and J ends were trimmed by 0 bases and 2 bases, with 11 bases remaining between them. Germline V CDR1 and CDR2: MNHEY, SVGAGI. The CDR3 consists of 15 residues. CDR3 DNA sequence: TGTGCCAGCAGTTACTCTCGGAGGGGACCCTACGAGCAGTACTTC. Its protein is CASSYSRRGPYEQYF.

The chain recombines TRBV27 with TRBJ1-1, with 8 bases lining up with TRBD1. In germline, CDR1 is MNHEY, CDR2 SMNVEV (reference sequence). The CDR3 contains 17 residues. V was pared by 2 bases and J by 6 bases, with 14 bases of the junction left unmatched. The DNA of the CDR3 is TGTGCCAGCAGTTTACCCCCTGGACAGGGTATCTACCCTGAAGCTTTCTTT. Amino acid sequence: CASSLPPGQGIYPEAFF.

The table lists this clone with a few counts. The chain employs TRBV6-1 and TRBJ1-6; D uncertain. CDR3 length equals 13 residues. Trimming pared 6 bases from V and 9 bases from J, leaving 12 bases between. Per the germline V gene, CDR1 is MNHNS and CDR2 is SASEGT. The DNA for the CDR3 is TGTGCCAGCAGCCGAAAGGGTGGTTCACCCCTCCACTTT. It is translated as CASSRKGGSPLHF.

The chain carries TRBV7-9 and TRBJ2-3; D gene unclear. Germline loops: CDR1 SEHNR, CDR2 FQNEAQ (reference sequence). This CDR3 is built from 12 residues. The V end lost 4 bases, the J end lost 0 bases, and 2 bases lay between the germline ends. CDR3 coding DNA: TGTGCCAGCAGCTCCAGCACAGATACGCAGTATTTT. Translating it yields CASSSSTDTQYF.

DNA for the CDR3: TGTGCCACTAAAGGTGGAGTAGCGCGCTCCTACAATGAGCAGTTCTTC. It encodes CATKGGVARSYNEQFF. The chain recombines TRBV27 with TRBJ2-1, with D possibly being TRBD2 (5 bases). CDR3 length: 16 amino acids. V lost 10 bases and J 0 bases, leaving 19 bases between the germline ends. Germline V gene sequence: CDR1 MNHEY, CDR2 SMNVEV (reference sequence).

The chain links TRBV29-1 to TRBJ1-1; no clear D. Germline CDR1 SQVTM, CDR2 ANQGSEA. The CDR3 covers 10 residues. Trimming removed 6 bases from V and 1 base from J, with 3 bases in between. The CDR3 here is CSVRNTEAFF. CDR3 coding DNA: TGCAGCGTCCGGAACACTGAAGCTTTCTTT.

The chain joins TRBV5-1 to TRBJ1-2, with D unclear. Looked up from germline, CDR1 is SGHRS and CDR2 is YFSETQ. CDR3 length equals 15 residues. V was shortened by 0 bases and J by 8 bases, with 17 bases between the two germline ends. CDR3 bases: TGCGCCAGCAGCTTGGTGATGTCCGGGTTTTTGGGCTACACCTTC. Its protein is CASSLVMSGFLGYTF.

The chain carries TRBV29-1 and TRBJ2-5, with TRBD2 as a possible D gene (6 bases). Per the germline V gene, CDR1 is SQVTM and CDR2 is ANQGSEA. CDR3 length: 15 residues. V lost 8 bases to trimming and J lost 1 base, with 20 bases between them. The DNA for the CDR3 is TGCAGCACGGGGGTGGGCGCAGTGCTCCAAGAGACCCAGTACTTC. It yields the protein CSTGVGAVLQETQYF.

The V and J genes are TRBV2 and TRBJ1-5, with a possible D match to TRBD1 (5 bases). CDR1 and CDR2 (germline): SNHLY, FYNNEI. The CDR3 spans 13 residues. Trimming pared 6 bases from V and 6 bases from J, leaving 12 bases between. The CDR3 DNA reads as TGTGCCAGCAGCCCAACCCAGGGTCAGCCCCAGCATTTT. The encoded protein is CASSPTQGQPQHF.

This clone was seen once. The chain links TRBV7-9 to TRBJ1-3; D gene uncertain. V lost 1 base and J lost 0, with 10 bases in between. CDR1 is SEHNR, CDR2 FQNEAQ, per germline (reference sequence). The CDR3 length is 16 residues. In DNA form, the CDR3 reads TGTGCCAGCAGCTTAGATTTGACAACCTCTGGAAACACCATATATTTT. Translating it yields CASSLDLTTSGNTIYF.

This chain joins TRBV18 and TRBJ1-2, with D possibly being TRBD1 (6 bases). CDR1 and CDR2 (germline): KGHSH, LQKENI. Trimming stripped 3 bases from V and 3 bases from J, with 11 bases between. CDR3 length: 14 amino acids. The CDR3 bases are TGTGCCAGCTCACCGTCACAGGGAGACTATGGCTACACCTTC. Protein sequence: CASSPSQGDYGYTF.

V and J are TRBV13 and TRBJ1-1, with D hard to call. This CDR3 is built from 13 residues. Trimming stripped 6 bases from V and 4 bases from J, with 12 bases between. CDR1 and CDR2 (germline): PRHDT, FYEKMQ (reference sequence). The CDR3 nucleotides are TGTGCCAGCAGTTCAACATGGGGCACTGAAGCTTTCTTT. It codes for CASSSTWGTEAFF.

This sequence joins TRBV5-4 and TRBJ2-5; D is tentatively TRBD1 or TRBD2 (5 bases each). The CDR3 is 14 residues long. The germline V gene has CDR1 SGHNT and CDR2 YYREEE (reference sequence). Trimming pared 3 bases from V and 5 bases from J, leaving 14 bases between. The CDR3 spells CASSWSRAGETQYF. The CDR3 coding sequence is TGTGCCAGCAGCTGGTCCAGGGCGGGCGAGACCCAGTACTTC.

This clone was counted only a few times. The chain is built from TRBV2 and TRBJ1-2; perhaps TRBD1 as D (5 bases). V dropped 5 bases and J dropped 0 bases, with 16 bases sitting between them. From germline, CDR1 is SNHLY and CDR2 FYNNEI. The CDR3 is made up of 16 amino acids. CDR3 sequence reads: CASSWGEGTTNYGYTF. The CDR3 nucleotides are TGTGCCAGCAGTTGGGGTGAGGGGACGACTAACTATGGCTACACCTTC.

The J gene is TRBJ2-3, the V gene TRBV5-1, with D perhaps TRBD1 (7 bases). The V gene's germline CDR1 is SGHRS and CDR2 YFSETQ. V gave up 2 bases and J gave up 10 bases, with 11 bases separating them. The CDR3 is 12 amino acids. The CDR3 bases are TGCGCCAGCAGCTTAGACAGGGAGGCGCAGTATTTT. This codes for CASSLDREAQYF. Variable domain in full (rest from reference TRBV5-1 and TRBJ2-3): KAGVTQTPRYLIKTRGQQVTLSCSPISGHRSVSWYQQTPGQGLQFLFEYFSETQRNKGNFPGRFSGRQFSNSRSEMNVSTLELGDSALYLCASSLDREAQYFGPGTRLTVL.

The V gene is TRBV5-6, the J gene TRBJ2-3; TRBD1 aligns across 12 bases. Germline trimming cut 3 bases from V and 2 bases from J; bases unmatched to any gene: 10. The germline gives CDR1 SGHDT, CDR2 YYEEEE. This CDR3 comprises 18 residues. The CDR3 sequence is CASSSPRDRGPFTDTQYF. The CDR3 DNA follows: TGTGCCAGCAGCTCCCCCCGGGACAGGGGGCCTTTCACAGATACGCAGTATTTT.

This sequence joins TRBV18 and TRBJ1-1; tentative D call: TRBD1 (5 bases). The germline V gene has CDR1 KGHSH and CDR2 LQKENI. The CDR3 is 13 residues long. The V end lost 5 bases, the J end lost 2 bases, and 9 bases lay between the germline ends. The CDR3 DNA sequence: TGTGCCAGCTCAAAAGGGGCCAACACTGAAGCTTTCTTT. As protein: CASSKGANTEAFF.

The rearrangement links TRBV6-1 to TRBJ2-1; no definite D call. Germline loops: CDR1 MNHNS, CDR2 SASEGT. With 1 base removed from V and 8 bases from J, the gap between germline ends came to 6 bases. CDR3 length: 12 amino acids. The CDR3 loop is CASSEVVYEQFF. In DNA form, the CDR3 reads TGTGCCAGCAGTGAAGTGGTCTATGAGCAGTTCTTC.

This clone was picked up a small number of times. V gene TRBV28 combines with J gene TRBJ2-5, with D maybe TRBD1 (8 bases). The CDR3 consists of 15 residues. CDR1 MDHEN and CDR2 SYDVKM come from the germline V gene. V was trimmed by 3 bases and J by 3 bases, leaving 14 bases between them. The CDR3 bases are TGTGCCAGCAGTTTTTTACAGGGGGGGAAAGAGACCCAGTACTTC. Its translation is CASSFLQGGKETQYF.

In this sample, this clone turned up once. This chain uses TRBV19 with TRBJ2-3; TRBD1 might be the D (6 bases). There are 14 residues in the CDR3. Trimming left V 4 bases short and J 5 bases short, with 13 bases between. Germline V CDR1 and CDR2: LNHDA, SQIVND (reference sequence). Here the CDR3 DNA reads TGTGCCAGTAGTAGGGACCCAGGGGTAGATACGCAGTATTTT. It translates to CASSRDPGVDTQYF.

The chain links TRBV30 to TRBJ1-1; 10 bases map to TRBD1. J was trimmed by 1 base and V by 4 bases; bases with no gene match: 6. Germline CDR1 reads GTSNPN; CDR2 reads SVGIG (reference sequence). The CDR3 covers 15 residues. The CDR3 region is CAWKVDRGKNTEAFF. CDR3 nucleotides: TGTGCCTGGAAAGTGGACAGGGGGAAGAACACTGAAGCTTTCTTT. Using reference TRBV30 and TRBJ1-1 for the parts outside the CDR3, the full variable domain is SQTIHQWPATLVQPVGSPLSLECTVEGTSNPNLYWYRQAAGRGLQLLFYSVGIGQISSEVPQNLSASRPQDRQFILSSKKLLLSDSGFYLCAWKVDRGKNTEAFFGQGTRLTVV.

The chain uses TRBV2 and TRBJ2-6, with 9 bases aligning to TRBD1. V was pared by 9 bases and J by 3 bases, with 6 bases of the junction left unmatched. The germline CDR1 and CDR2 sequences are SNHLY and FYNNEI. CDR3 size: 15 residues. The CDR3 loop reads CARGTGFFGANVLTF. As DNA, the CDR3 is TGTGCCAGGGGGACAGGGTTTTTTGGGGCCAACGTCCTGACTTTC.

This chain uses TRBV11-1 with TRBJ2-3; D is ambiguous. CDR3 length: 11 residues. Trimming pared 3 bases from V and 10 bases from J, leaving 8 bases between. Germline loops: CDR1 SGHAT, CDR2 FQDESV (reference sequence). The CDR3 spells CASSFERSQYF. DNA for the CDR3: TGTGCCAGCAGCTTCGAACGTTCGCAGTATTTT. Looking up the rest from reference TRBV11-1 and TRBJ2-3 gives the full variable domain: EAEVAQSPRYKITEKSQAVAFWCDPISGHATLYWYRQILGQGPELLVQFQDESVVDDSQLPKDRFSAERLKGVDSTLKIQPAELGDSAMYLCASSFERSQYFGPGTRLTVL.

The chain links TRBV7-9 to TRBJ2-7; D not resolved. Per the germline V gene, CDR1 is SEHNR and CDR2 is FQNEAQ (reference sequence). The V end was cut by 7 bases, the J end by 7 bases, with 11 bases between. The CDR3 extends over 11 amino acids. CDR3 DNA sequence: TGTGCCAGCACCTCCCTGGAAGAGCAGTACTTC. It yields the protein CASTSLEEQYF.

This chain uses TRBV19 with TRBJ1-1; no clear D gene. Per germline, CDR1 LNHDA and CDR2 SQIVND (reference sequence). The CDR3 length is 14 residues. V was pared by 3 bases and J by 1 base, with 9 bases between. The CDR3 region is CASSIRPANTEAFF. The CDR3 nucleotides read TGTGCCAGTAGTATTCGCCCAGCGAACACTGAAGCTTTCTTT.

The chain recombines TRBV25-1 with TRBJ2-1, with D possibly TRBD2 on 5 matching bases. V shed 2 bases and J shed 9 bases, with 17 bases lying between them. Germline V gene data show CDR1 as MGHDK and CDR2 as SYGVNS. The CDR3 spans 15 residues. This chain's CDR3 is CASSEAHGVKLEQFF. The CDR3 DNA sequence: TGTGCCAGCAGTGAAGCCCACGGGGTGAAGCTTGAGCAGTTCTTC.

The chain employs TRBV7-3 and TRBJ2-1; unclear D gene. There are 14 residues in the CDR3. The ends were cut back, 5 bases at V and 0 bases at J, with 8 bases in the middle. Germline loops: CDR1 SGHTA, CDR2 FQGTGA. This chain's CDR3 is CASSPSGSYNEQFF. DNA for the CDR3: TGTGCCAGCAGCCCCAGTGGCTCCTACAATGAGCAGTTCTTC.

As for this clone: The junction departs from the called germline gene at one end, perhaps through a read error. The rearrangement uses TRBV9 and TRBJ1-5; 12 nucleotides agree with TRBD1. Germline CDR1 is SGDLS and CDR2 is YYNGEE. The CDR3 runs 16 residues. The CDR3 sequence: CASSEGGQGAGQPQRF. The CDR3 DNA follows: TGTGCCAGCAGCGAGGGGGGACAGGGGGCCGGGCAGCCCCAGCGTTTT.